The clone carrying this T cell receptor (beta chain) was observed a few times. Its antigen remains unknown. The CDR3 length is 13 residues. Germline V gene sequence: CDR1 DFQATT, CDR2 SNEGSKA (reference sequence). The J segment lost 3 bases and the V segment lost 5 bases, leaving 4 bases of the junction unmatched. The data stem from a study of human T cells and chemical hapten exposure. General study points: No change in TCRs above 1 in 1000 frequency was produced by DPC sensitization.

Specified time point: patch test 1, 2 weeks after DPC sensitization. The sample's treatment: therapeutic diphenylcyclopropenone sensitization with weekly scalp DPC. Each CDR3 protein gets one entry after TCRdb re-called the RACE reads with MiXCR. The sample holds 350,000 or so distinct CDR3 sequences, around 7% seen once. Sequences were derived from whole blood, sampled in connection with sensitization to the hapten diphenylcyclopropenone (DPC). This TCR came from a woman aged 18-30 years with alopecia areata. Some clones in this sample may be carry-over from other donors' samples. The rearrangement uses TRBV20-1 and TRBJ1-1; 9 bases map to TRBD1. The CDR3 nucleotides are TGCAGTGCTCTCCGGGACAGGGACACTGAAGCTTTCTTT. Translation: CSALRDRDTEAFF.